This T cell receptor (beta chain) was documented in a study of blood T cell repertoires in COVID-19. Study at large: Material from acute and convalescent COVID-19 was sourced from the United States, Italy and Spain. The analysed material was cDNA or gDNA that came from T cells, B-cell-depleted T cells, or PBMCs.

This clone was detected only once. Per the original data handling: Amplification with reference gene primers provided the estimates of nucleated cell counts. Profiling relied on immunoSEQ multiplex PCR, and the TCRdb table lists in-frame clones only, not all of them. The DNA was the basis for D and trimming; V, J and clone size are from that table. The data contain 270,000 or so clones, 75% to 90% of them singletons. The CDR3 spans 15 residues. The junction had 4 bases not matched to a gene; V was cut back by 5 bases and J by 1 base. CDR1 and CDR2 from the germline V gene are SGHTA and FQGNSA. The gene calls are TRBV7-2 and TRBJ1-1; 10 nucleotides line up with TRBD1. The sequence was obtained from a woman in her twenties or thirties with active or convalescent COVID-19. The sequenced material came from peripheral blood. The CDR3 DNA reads TGTGCCAGCAGCAAGGGACAGGGGCGGAACACTGAAGCTTTCTTT. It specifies CASSKGQGRNTEAFF.